This T cell receptor beta chain was sequenced during a study of blood T cell repertoires in COVID-19. Trimming cost V 1 base and J 3 bases, with 16 bases left between them. Germline V gene sequence: CDR1 SGHVS, CDR2 FNYEAQ. This CDR3 spans 18 amino acids. Original processing methods: Amplifying reference gene primers gave estimates of nucleated cell counts. Generated by immunoSEQ multiplex PCR, the TCRdb table keeps only in-frame clones and is missing some. V and J calls plus clone size are reproduced from that table; the DNA served to infer D and trimming. The sample records about 240,000 clones, 83% being singletons.

The clonotype comes from a woman in her thirties or forties who had been exposed to COVID-19. The sample comprised PBMCs or T cells enriched from blood (not recorded which). The chain couples TRBV7-6 to TRBJ1-6; D is perhaps TRBD1 (6 bases). The CDR3 sequence is CASSLGARGAGYNSPLHF. In DNA form, the CDR3 reads TGTGCCAGCAGCTTAGGGGCCCGGGGGGCCGGCTATAATTCACCCCTCCACTTT.